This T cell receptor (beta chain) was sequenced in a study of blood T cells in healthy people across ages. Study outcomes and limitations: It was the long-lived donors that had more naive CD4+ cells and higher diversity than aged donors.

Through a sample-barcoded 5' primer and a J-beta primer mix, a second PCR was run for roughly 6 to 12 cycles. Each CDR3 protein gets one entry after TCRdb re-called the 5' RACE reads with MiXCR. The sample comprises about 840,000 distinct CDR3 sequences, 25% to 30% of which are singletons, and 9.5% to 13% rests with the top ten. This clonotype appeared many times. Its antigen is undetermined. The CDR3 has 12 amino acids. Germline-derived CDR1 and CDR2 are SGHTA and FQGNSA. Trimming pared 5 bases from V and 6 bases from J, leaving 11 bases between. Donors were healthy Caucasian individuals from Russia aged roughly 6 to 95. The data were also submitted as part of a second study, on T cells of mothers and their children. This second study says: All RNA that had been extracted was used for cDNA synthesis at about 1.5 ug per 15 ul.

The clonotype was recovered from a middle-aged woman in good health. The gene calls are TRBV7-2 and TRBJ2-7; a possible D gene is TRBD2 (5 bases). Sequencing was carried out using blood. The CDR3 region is CASSQLGGEQYF. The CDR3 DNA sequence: TGTGCCAGCAGCCAACTAGGTGGCGAGCAGTACTTC.